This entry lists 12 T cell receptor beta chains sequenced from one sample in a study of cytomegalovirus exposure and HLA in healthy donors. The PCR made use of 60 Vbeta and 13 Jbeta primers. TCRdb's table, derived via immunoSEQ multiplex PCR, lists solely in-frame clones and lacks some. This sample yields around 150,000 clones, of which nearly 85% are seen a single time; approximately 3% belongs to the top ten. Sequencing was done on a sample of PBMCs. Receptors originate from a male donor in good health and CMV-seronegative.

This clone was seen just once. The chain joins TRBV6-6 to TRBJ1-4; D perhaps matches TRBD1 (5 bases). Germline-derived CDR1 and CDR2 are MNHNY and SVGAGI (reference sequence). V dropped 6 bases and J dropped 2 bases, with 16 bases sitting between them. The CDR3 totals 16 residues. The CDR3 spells CASSSQFAGTNEKLFF. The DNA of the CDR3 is TGTGCCAGCAGCTCCCAATTCGCAGGGACTAATGAAAAACTGTTTTTT.

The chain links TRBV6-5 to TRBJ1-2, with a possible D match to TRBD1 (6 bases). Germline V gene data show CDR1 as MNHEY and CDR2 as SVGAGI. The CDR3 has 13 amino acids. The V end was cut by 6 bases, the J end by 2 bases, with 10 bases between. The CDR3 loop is CASRGGWNYGYTF. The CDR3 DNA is TGTGCCAGCAGAGGGGGTTGGAACTATGGCTACACCTTC.

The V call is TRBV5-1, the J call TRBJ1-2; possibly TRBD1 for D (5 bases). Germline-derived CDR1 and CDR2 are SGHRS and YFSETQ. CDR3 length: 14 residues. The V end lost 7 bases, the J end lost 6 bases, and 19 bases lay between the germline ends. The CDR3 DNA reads TGCGCCAGCCAGCGGGGGGACGGGGTTGATGGCTACACCTTC. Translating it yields CASQRGDGVDGYTF.

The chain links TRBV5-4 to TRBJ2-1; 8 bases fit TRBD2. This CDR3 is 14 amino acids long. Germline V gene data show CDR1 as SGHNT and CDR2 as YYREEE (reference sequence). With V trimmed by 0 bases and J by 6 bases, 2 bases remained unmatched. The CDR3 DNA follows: TGTGCCAGCAGCTTGGGCGGGGGGAGCAATGAGCAGTTCTTC. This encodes CASSLGGGSNEQFF.

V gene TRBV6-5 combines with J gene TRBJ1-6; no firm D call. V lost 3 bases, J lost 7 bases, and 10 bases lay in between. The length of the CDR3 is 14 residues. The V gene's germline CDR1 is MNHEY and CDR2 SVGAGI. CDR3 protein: CASSYFPVNSPLHF. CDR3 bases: TGTGCCAGCAGTTATTTCCCAGTCAATTCACCCCTCCACTTT.

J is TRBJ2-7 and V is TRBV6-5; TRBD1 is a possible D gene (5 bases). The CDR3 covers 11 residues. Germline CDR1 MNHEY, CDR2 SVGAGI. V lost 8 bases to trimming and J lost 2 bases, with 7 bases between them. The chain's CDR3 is CASGQTYEQYF. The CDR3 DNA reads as TGTGCCAGCGGACAAACCTACGAGCAGTACTTC.

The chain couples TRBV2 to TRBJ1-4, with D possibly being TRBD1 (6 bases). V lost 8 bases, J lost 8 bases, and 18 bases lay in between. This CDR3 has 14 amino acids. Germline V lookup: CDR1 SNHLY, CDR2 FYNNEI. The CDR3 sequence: CASGSYRVGEKLFF. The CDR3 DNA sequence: TGTGCCAGCGGGAGCTACAGGGTAGGGGAAAAACTGTTTTTT. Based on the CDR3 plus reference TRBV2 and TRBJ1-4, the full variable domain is EPEVTQTPSHQVTQMGQEVILRCVPISNHLYFYWYRQILGQKVEFLVSFYNNEISEKSEIFDDQFSVERPDGSNFTLKIRSTKLEDSAMYFCASGSYRVGEKLFFGSGTQLSVL.

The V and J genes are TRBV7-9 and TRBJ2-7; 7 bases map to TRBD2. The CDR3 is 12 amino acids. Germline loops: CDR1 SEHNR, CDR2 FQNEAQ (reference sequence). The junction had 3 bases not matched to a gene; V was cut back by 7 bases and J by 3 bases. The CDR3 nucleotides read TGTGCCAGCACTAGCGGAAACTACGAGCAGTACTTC. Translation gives CASTSGNYEQYF.

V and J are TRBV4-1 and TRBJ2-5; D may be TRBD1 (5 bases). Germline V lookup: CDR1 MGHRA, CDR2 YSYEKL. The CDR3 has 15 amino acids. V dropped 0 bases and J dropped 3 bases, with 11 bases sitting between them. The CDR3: CASSQEGAGKETQYF. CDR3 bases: TGCGCCAGCAGCCAAGAAGGGGCTGGGAAAGAGACCCAGTACTTC.

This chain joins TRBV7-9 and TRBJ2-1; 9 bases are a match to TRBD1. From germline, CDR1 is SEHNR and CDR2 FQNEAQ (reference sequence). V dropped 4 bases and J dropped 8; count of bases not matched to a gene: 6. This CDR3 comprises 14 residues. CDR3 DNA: TGTGCCAGCAGCTCTGGGACAGGGCAAGATGAGCAGTTCTTC. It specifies CASSSGTGQDEQFF.

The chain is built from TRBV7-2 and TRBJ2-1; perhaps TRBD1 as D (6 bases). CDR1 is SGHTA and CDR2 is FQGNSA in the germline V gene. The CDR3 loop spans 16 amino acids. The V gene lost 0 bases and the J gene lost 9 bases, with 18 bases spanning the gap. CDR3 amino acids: CASSLALGQRTAEQFF. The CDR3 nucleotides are TGTGCCAGCAGCTTAGCGTTAGGACAGAGGACAGCTGAGCAGTTCTTC.

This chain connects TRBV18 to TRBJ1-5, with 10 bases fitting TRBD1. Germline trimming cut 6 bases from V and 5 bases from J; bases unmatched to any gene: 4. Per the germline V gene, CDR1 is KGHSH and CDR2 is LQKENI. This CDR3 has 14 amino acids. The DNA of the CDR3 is TGTGCCAGCTCCGGGACAGGGGCTTATCAGCCCCAGCATTTT. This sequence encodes CASSGTGAYQPQHF.